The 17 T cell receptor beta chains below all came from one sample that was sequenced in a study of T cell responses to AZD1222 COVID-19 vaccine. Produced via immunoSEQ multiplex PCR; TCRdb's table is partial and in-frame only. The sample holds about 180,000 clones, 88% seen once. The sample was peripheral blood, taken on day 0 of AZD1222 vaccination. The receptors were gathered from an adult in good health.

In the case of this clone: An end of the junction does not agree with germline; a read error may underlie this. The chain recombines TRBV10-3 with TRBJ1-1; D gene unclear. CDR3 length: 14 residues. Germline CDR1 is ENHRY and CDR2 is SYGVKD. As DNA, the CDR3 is TGTGCCATCAGTGAGTCGAACGGGGTTGCTGACGCTTTCTTT. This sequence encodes CAISESNGVADAFF.

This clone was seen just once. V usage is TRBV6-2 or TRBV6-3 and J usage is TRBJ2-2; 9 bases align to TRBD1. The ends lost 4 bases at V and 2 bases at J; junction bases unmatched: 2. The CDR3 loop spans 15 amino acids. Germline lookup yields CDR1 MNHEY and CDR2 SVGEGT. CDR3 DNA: TGTGCCAGCAGTTGGACAGGGGCAAACACCGGGGAGCTGTTTTTT. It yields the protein CASSWTGANTGELFF.

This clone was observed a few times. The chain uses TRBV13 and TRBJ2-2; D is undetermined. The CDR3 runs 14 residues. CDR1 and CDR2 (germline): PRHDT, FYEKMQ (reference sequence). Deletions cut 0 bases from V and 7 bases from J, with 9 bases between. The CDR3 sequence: CASSLGIGRGELFF. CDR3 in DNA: TGTGCCAGCAGCTTAGGTATAGGGCGCGGGGAGCTGTTTTTT. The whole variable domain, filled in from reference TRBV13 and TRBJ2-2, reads AAGVIQSPRHLIKEKRETATLKCYPIPRHDTVYWYQQGPGQDPQFLISFYEKMQSDKGSIPDRFSAQQFSDYHSELNMSSLELGDSALYFCASSLGIGRGELFFGEGSRLTVL.

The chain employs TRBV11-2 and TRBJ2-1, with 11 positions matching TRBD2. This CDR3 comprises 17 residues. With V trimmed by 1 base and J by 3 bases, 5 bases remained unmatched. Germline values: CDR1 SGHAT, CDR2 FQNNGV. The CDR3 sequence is CASSLGLAGGLYNEQFF. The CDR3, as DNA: TGTGCCAGCAGCTTAGGGTTAGCGGGGGGGCTCTACAATGAGCAGTTCTTC.

The CDR3: CAISALGQGSYEQYF. DNA for the CDR3: TGTGCCATCAGCGCCCTGGGACAGGGCTCCTACGAGCAGTACTTC. The rearrangement links TRBV10-3 to TRBJ2-7, with 9 nucleotides matching TRBD1. Per germline, CDR1 ENHRY and CDR2 SYGVKD. The CDR3 spans 15 residues. The trim removed 6 bases at V and 0 bases at J, leaving 6 bases unmatched.

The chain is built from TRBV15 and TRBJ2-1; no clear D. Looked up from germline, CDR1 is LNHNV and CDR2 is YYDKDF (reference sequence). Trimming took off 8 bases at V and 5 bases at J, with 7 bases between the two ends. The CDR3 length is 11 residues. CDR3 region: CATSENNEQFF. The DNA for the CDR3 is TGTGCCACCTCAGAAAACAATGAGCAGTTCTTC.

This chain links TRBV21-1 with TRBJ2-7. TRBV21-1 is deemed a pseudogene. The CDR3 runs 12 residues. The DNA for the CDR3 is TGTGCCAGCAGCCCAAAAGTACACGAGCAGTACTTC. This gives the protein CASSPKVHEQYF.

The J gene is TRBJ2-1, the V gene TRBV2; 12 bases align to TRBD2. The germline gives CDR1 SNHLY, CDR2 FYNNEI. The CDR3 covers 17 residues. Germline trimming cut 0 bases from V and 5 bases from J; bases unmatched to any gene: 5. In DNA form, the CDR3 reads TGTGCCAGCAGTGAAGCGCTTGGACTAGCGGGGAACAATGAGCAGTTCTTC. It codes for CASSEALGLAGNNEQFF.

The CDR3 DNA reads as TGTGCCAGCAGACACAATATGAACACTGAAGCTTTCTTT. Its protein is CASRHNMNTEAFF. V is TRBV6-4 and J is TRBJ1-1; D gene uncertain. Trimming took off 6 bases at V and 0 bases at J, with 8 bases between the two ends. The CDR3 sequence is 13 residues long. CDR1 is MRHNA, CDR2 SNTAGT, per germline.

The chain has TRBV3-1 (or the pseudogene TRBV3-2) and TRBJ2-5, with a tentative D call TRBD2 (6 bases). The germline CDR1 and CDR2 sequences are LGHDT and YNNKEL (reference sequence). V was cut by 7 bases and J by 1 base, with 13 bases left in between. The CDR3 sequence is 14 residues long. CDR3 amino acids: CASKLAETQETQYF. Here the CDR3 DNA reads TGTGCCAGCAAGTTAGCGGAGACCCAAGAGACCCAGTACTTC.

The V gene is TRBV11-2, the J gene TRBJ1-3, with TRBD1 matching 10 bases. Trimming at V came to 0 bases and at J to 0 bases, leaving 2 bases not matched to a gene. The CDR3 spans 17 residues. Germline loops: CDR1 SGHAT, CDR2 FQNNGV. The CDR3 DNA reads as TGTGCCAGCAGCTTAGAGACAGGGGGCTTCTCTGGAAACACCATATATTTT. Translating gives CASSLETGGFSGNTIYF.

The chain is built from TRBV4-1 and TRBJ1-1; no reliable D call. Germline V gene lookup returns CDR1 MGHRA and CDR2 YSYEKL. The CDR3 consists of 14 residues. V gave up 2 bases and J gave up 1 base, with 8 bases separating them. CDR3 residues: CASSQPRQNTEAFF. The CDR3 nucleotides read TGCGCCAGCAGCCAACCAAGGCAGAACACTGAAGCTTTCTTT.

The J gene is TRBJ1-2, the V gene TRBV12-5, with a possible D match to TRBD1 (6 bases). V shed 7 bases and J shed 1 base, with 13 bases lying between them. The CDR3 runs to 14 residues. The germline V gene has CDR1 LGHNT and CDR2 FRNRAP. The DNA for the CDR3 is TGTGCTAGTGCCCCGGGGGGCGGTAACTATGGCTACACCTTC. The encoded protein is CASAPGGGNYGYTF. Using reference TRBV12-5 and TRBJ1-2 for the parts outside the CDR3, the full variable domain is DARVTQTPRHKVTEMGQEVTMRCQPILGHNTVFWYRQTMMQGLELLAYFRNRAPLDDSGMPKDRFSAEMPDATLATLKIQPSEPRDSAVYFCASAPGGGNYGYTFGSGTRLTVV.

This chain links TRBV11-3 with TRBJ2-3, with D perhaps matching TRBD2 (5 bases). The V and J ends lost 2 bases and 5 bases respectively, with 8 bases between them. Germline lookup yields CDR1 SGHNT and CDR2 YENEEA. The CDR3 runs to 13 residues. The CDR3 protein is CASSLRRRDTQYF. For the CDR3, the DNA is TGTGCCAGCAGCTTAAGGAGGAGAGATACGCAGTATTTT. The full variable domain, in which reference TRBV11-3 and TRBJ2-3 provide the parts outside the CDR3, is EAGVVQSPRYKIIEKKQPVAFWCNPISGHNTLYWYLQNLGQGPELLIRYENEEAVDDSQLPKDRFSAERLKGVDSTLKIQPAELGDSAVYLCASSLRRRDTQYFGPGTRLTVL.

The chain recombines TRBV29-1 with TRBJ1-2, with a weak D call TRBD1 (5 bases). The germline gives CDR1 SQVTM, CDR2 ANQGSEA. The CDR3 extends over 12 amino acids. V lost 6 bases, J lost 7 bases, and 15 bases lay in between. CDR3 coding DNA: TGCAGCGTGCCTGGGCCTGGGGGTGGCTACACCTTC. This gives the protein CSVPGPGGGYTF. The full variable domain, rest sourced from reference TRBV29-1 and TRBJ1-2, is SAVISQKPSRDICQRGTSLTIQCQVDSQVTMMFWYRQQPGQSLTLIATANQGSEATYESGFVIDKFPISRPNLTFSTLTVSNMSPEDSSIYLCSVPGPGGGYTFGSGTRLTVV.

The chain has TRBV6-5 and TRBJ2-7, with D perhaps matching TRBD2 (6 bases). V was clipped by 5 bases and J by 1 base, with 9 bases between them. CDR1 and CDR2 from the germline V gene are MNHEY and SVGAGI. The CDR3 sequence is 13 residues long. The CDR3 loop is CASSLAWSYEQYF. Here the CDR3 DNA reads TGTGCCAGCAGTCTAGCGTGGTCCTACGAGCAGTACTTC.

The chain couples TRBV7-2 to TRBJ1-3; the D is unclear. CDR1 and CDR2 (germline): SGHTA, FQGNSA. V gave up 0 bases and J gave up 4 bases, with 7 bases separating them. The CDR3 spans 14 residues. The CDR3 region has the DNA TGTGCCAGCAGCTTAGCCCCCTCAGGAAACACCATATATTTT. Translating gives CASSLAPSGNTIYF. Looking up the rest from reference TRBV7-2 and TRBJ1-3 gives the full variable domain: GAGVSQSPSNKVTEKGKDVELRCDPISGHTALYWYRQSLGQGLEFLIYFQGNSAPDKSGLPSDRFSAERTGGSVSTLTIQRTQQEDSAVYLCASSLAPSGNTIYFGEGSWLTVV.